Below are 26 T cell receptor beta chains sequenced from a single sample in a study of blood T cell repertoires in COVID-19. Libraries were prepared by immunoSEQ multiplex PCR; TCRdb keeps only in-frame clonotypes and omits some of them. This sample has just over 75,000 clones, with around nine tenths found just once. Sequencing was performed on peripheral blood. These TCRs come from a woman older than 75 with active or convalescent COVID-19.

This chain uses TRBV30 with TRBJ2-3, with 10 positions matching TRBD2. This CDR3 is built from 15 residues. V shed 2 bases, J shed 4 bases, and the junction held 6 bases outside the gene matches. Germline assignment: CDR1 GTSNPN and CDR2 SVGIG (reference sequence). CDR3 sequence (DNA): TGTGCCTGGAGTTGGGCTAGCGGGGGACCAGATACGCAGTATTTT. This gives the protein CAWSWASGGPDTQYF.

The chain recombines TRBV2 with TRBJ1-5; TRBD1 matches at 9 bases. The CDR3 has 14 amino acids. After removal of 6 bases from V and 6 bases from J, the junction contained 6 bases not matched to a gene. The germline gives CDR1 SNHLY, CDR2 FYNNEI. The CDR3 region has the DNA TGTGCCAGCAGGGGGGGGACAGGGAGTCAGCCCCAGCATTTT. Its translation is CASRGGTGSQPQHF.

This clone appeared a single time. As DNA, the CDR3 is TGTGCCAGCAGCTTAGACAGTTCCTACGAGCAGTACTTC. It translates to CASSLDSSYEQYF. The chain recombines TRBV7-6 with TRBJ2-7; D ambiguous. The CDR3 has 13 residues. Germline loops: CDR1 SGHVS, CDR2 FNYEAQ. V was trimmed by 1 base and J by 1 base, leaving 5 bases between them. Filled out from reference TRBV7-6 and TRBJ2-7, the complete variable domain reads GAGVSQSPRYKVTKRGQDVALRCDPISGHVSLYWYRQALGQGPEFLTYFNYEAQQDKSGLPNDRFSAERPEGSISTLTIQRTEQRDSAMYRCASSLDSSYEQYFGPGTRLTVT.

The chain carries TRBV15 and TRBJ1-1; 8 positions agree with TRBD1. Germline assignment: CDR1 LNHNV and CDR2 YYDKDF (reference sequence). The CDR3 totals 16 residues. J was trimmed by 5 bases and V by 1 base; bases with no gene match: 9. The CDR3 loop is CATSRATGGVGTEAFF. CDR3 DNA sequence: TGTGCCACCAGCAGAGCTACAGGGGGGGTAGGGACTGAAGCTTTCTTT.

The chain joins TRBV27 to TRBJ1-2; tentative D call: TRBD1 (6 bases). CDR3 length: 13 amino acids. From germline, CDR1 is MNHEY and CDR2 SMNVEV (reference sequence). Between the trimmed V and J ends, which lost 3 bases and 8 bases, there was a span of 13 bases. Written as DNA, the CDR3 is TGTGCCAGCAGTTTTCAAAACAGGGACGGCTACACCTTC. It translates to CASSFQNRDGYTF.

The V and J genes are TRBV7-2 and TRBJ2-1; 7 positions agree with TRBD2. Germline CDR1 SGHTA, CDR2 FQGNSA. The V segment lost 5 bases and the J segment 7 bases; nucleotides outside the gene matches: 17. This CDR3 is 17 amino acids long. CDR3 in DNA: TGTGCCAGCAGCCTTGCCTCGGTGTATGAGCGGGGAAATGAGCAGTTCTTC. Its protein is CASSLASVYERGNEQFF.

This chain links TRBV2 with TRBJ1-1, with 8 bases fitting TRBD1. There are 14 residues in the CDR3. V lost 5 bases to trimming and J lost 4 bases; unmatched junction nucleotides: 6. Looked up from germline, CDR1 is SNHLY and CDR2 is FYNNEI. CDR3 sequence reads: CASSTQGEGTEAFF. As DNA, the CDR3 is TGTGCCAGCAGTACACAGGGGGAGGGCACTGAAGCTTTCTTT.

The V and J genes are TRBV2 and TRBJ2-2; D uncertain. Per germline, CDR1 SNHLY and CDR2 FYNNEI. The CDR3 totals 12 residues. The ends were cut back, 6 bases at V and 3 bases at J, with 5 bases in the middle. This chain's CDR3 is CASRRDTGELFF. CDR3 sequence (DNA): TGTGCCAGCAGGCGTGACACCGGGGAGCTGTTTTTT.

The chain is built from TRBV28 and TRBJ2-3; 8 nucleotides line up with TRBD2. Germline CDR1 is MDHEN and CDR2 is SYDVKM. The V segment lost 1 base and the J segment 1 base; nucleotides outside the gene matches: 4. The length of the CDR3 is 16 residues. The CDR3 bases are TGTGCCAGCAGTTTATTTAGGCGGGGGGGCACAGATACGCAGTATTTT. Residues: CASSLFRRGGTDTQYF. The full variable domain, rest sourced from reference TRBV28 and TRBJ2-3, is DVKVTQSSRYLVKRTGEKVFLECVQDMDHENMFWYRQDPGLGLRLIYFSYDVKMKEKGDIPEGYSVSREKKERFSLILESASTNQTSMYLCASSLFRRGGTDTQYFGPGTRLTVL.

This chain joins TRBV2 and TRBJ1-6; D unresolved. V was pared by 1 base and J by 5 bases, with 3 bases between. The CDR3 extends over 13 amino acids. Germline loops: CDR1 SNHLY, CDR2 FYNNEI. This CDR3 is CASSEVNNSPLHF. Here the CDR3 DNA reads TGTGCCAGCAGTGAAGTAAATAATTCACCCCTCCACTTT.

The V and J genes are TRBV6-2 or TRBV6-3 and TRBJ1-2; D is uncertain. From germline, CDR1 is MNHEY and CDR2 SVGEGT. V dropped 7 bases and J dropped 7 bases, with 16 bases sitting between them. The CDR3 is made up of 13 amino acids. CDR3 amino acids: CASTPYVGSGYTF. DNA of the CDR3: TGTGCCAGCACCCCCTACGTAGGGAGTGGCTACACCTTC.

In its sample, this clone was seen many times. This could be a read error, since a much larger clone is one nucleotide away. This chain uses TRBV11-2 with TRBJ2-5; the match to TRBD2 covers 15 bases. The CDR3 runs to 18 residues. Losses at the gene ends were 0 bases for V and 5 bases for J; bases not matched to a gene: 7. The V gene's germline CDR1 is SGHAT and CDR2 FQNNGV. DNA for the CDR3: TGTGCCAGCAGCTTAGATCAGGGACTAGCGGGGGGCGGGGAGACCCAGTACTTC. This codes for CASSLDQGLAGGGETQYF.

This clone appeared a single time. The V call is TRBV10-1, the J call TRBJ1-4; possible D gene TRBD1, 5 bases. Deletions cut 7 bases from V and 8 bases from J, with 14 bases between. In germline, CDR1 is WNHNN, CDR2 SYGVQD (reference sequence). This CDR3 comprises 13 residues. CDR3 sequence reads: CASTQAGREKLFF. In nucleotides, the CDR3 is TGCGCCAGCACTCAGGCAGGGAGGGAAAAACTGTTTTTT.

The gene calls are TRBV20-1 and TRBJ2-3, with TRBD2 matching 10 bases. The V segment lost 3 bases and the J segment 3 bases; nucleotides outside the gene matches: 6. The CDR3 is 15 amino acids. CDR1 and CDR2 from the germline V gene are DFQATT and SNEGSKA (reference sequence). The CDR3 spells CSASIRAGGTDTQYF. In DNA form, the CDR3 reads TGCAGTGCTAGTATTCGAGCGGGAGGGACAGATACGCAGTATTTT.

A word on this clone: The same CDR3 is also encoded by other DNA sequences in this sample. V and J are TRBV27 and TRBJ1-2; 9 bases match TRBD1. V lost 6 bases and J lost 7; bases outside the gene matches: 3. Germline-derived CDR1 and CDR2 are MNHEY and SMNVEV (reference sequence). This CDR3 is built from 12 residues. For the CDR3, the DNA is TGTGCCAGCAGGGGACAGGGAGGTGGCTACACCTTC. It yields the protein CASRGQGGGYTF.

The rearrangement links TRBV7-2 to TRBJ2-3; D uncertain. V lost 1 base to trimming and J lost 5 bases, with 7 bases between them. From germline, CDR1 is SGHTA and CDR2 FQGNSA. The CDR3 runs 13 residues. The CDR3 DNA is TGTGCCAGCAGCTTAGGGCCGGGAGATACGCAGTATTTT. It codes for CASSLGPGDTQYF.

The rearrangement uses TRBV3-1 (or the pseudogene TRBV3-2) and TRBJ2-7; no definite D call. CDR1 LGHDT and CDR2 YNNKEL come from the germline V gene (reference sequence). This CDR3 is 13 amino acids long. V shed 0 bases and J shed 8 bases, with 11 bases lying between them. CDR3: CASSQEPVLKQYF. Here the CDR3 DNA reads TGTGCCAGCAGCCAAGAGCCGGTCTTGAAGCAGTACTTC.

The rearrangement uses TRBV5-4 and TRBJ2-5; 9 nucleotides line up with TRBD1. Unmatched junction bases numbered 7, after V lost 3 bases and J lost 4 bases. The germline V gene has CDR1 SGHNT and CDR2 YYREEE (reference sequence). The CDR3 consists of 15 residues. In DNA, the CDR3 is TGTGCCAGCAGCTCAAAGGGACAGGGAGGAGAGACCCAGTACTTC. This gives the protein CASSSKGQGGETQYF.

The CDR3 nucleotides read TGTGCCACCAGTGATGGACAGGGAGGCTACACCTTC. This translates into CATSDGQGGYTF. The genes are TRBV24-1 and TRBJ1-2; TRBD1 aligns across 8 bases. The CDR3 contains 12 residues. Germline CDR1 is KGHDR and CDR2 is SFDVKD. The V gene end was trimmed by 3 bases and the J gene end by 8 bases; junction bases not matched to a gene: 1.

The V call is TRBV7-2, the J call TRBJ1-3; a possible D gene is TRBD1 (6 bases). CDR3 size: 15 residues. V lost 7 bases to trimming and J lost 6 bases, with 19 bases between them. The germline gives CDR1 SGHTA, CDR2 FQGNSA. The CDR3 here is CASTPGGAAQNTIYF. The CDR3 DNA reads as TGTGCCAGCACCCCCGGGGGGGCGGCGCAAAACACCATATATTTT.

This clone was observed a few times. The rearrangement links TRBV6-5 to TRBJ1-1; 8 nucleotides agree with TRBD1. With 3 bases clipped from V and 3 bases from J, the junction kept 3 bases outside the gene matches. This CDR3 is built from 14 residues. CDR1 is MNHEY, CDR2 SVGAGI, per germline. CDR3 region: CASSYSTGDTEAFF. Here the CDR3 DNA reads TGTGCCAGCAGTTATTCGACAGGGGACACTGAAGCTTTCTTT.

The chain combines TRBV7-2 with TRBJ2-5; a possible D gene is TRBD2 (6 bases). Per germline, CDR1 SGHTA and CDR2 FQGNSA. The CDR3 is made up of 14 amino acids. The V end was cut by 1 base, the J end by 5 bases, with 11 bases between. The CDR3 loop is CASSLVRGGETQYF. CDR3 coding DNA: TGTGCCAGCAGCTTAGTGCGAGGAGGGGAGACCCAGTACTTC.

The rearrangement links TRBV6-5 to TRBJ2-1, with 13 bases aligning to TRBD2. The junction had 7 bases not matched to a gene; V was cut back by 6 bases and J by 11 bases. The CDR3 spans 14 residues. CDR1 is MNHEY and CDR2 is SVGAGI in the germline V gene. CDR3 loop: CASRNPGTSGKQFF. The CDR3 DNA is TGTGCCAGCAGAAACCCCGGGACTAGCGGGAAGCAGTTCTTC.

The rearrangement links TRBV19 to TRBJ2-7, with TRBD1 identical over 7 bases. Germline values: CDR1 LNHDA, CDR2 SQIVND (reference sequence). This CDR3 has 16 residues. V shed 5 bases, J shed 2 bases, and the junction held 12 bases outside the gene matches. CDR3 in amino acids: CASSGPRTGNPYEQYF. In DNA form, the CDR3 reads TGTGCCAGTAGTGGACCCAGGACAGGCAATCCCTACGAGCAGTACTTC. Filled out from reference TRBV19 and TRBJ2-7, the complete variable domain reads DGGITQSPKYLFRKEGQNVTLSCEQNLNHDAMYWYRQDPGQGLRLIYYSQIVNDFQKGDIAEGYSVSREKKESFPLTVTSAQKNPTAFYLCASSGPRTGNPYEQYFGPGTRLTVT.

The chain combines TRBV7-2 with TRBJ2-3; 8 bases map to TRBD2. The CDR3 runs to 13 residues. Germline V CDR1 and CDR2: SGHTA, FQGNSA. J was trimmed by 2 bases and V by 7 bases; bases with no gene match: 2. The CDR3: CASKRGSTDTQYF. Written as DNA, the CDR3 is TGTGCCAGCAAGCGGGGGTCCACAGATACGCAGTATTTT. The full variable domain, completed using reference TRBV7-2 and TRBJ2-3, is GAGVSQSPSNKVTEKGKDVELRCDPISGHTALYWYRQSLGQGLEFLIYFQGNSAPDKSGLPSDRFSAERTGGSVSTLTIQRTQQEDSAVYLCASKRGSTDTQYFGPGTRLTVL.

CDR3 sequence: CASSPLQGRSLNSPLHF. CDR3 nucleotides: TGTGCCAGCAGTCCACTACAGGGGCGGAGTTTGAATTCACCCCTCCACTTT. This rearrangement joins TRBV2 to TRBJ1-6; 7 nucleotides match TRBD1. CDR1 is SNHLY, CDR2 FYNNEI, per germline. This CDR3 has 17 amino acids. Unmatched junction bases numbered 14, after V lost 5 bases and J lost 7 bases.